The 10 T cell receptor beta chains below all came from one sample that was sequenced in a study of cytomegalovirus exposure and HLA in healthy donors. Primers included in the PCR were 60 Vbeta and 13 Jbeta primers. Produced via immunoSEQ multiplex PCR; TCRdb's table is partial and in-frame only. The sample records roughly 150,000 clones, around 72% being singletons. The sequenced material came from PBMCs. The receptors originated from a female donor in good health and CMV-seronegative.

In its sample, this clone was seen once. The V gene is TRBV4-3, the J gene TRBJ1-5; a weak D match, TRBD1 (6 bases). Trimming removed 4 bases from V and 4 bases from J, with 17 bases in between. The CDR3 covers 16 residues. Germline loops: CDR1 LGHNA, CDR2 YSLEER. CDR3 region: CASSPAWAGVNQPQHF. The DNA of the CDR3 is TGCGCCAGCAGCCCCGCCTGGGCAGGGGTTAATCAGCCCCAGCATTTT.

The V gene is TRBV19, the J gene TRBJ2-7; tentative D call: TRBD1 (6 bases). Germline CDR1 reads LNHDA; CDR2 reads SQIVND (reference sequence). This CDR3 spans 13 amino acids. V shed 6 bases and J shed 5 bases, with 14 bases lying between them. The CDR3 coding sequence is TGTGCCAGTAGCCTCGAGGACAGCCACGAGCAGTACTTC. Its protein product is CASSLEDSHEQYF.

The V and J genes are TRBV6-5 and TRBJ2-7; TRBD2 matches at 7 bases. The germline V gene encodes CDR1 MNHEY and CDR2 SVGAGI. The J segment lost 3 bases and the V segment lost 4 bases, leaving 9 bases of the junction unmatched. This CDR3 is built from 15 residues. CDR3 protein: CASSSVGGDYYEQYF. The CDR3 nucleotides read TGTGCCAGCAGTTCCGTGGGGGGGGATTACTACGAGCAGTACTTC.

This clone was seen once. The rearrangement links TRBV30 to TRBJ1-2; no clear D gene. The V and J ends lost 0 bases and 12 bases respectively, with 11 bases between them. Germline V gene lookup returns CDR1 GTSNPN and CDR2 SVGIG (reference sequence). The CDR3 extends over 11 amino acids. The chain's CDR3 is CAWSVRGGNTF. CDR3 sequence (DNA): TGTGCCTGGAGTGTACGTGGCGGTAACACCTTC.

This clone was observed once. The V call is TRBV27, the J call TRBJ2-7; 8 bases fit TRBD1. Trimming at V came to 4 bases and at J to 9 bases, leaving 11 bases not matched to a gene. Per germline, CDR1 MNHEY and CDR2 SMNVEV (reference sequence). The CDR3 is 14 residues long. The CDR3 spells CASSSGQGGYRQYF. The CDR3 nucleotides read TGTGCCAGCAGTTCAGGACAGGGTGGTTATAGGCAGTACTTC.

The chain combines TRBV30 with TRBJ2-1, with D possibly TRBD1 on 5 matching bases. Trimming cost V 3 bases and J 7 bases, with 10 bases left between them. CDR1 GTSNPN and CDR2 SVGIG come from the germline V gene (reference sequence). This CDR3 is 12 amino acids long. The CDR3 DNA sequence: TGTGCCTGGAGGGGGCTGGGGAATGAGCAGTTCTTC. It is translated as CAWRGLGNEQFF. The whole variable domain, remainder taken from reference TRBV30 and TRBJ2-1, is SQTIHQWPATLVQPVGSPLSLECTVEGTSNPNLYWYRQAAGRGLQLLFYSVGIGQISSEVPQNLSASRPQDRQFILSSKKLLLSDSGFYLCAWRGLGNEQFFGPGTRLTVL.

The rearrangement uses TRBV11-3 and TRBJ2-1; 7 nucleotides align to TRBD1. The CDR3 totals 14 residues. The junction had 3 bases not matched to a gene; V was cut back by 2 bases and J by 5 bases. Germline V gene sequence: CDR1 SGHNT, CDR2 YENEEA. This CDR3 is CASSLSQGHNEQFF. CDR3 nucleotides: TGTGCCAGCAGCTTATCACAGGGGCACAATGAGCAGTTCTTC.

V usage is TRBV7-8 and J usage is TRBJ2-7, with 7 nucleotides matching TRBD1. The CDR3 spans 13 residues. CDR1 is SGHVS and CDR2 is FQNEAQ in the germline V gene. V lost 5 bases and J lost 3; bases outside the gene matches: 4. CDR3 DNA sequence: TGTGCCAGCAGCCCCAGGACAGGCTACGAGCAGTACTTC. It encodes CASSPRTGYEQYF.

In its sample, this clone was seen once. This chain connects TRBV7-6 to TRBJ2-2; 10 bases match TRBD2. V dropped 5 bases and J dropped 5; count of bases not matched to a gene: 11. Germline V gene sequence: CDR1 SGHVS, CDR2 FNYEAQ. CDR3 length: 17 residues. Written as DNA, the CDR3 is TGTGCCAGCAGCCCCAGCGGGGGGGCCACAGGGACCGGGGAGCTGTTTTTT. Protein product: CASSPSGGATGTGELFF.

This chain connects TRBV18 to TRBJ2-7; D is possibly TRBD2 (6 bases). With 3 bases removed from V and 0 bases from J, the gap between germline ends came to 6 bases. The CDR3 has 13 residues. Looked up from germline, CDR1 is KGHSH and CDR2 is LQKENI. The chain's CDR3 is CASSPEGSYEQYF. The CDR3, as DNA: TGTGCCAGCTCACCGGAGGGCTCCTACGAGCAGTACTTC.